One TCR beta chain is described in this entry. Its antigen is undetermined. Measured with immunoSEQ multiplex PCR; TCRdb has only the in-frame clones, and not every one. The top ten hold about 2.7% of the sample, which has some 40,000 clones, around 80% seen once. The CDR3 consists of 14 residues. Trimming took 1 base from V and 8 from J, leaving 14 bases between them. Germline-derived CDR1 and CDR2 are SGHTA and FQGNSA. Following culture for under 12 days, CD4+ T cells were isolated. This sample was included in a study of vaccination effects on CD4 cells after COVID-19. The source is a human donor who received a COVID-19 vaccine. The chain uses TRBV7-2 and TRBJ1-2, with a weak D call TRBD1 (6 bases). Sequenced material: CD4+ T cells from PBMCs cultured without peptide, taken before COVID-19 vaccination. CDR3 loop: CASSLEQGVGGYTF. CDR3 coding DNA: TGTGCCAGCAGCTTAGAACAGGGAGTGGGCGGCTACACCTTC.